These T cell receptor beta chains were read from a single sample in a study of T-cell reconstitution after alpha-beta-depleted transplantation in children. MiXCR was run by TCRdb on the PCR reads, yielding one entry per CDR3 protein. The sample holds about 350,000 distinct CDR3 sequences, roughly 13% seen once. This material consisted of PBMCs, taken from the stem cell graft. Receptors were obtained from a human donor who donated a stem cell graft to a child with Fanconi anemia. CDR3s include the opening cysteine and the closing phenylalanine or tryptophan. Each record gives: V gene, D gene, J gene, CDR3 length, clone size, CDR3 DNA, CDR3 protein. The D gene is left open where the match is weak. The listing skips clone size in some rows; elsewhere it reads once, few, many or a size class.

TRBV4-3	TRBD1	TRBJ2-2	17	few	TGCGCCAGCAGCCGATGGACAGGGGGGCAGGGCACCGGGGAGCTGTTTTTT	CASSRWTGGQGTGELFF
TRBV18	NA	TRBJ2-3	14	few	TGTGCCAGCTCACCACAGGGGTTCGGCGATACGCAGTATTTT	CASSPQGFGDTQYF
TRBV29-1	NA	TRBJ1-2	12	NA	TGCAGCGTTGGTTCGTTCTCGGGAGGCTACACCTTC	CSVGSFSGGYTF
TRBV29-1	NA	TRBJ1-3	13	many	TGCAGCGTTGGTGTGACAAGTGGAAACACCATATATTTT	CSVGVTSGNTIYF
TRBV6-6	NA	TRBJ2-7	13	many	TGTGCCAGCAGTTACTCGAATGATTACGAGCAGTACTTC	CASSYSNDYEQYF
TRBV5-1	NA	TRBJ2-7	14	few	TGCGCCAGCAGCTTGCAGGGGGGGATCTACGAGCAGTACTTC	CASSLQGGIYEQYF
TRBV5-1	NA	TRBJ1-1	12	many	TGTGCCAGCAGCTCAGGGAACACTGAAGCTTTCTTT	CASSSGNTEAFF
TRBV12-3/TRBV12-4	NA	TRBJ2-6	15	NA	TGTGCCAGCAGTTTTCGGATCTCTGGGGCCAACGTCCTGACTTTC	CASSFRISGANVLTF
TRBV5-6	NA	TRBJ2-3	14	many	TGTGCCAGCAGCTCGGGACCAGGGAGAGATACGCAGTATTTT	CASSSGPGRDTQYF
TRBV12-3/TRBV12-4	NA	TRBJ1-1	17	NA	TGTGCCAGCAGTCTACCACAGGGCGACTTCATGAACACTGAAGCTTTCTTT	CASSLPQGDFMNTEAFF
TRBV7-9	NA	TRBJ2-5	16	many	TGTGCCAGCAGCTTAGTCAGTGGAGGGCTGGAAGAGACCCAGTACTTC	CASSLVSGGLEETQYF
TRBV18	TRBD1	TRBJ2-1	15	NA	TGTGCCAGCTCACCTCGGGCAGGGGGCAGCCATGAGCAGTTCTTC	CASSPRAGGSHEQFF
TRBV9	NA	TRBJ1-5	15	NA	TGTGCCAGCAGCGAAACTCCAGGGTTGGATCAGCCCCAGCATTTT	CASSETPGLDQPQHF
TRBV11-2	NA	TRBJ2-5	16	many	TGTGCCAGCAGCTTAGACAGAGGGGTGGTGCAAGAGACCCAGTACTTC	CASSLDRGVVQETQYF
TRBV18	NA	TRBJ2-1	15	once	TGTGCCAGCTCGGCGGGACATCACTCCTACAATGAGCAGTTCTTC	CASSAGHHSYNEQFF
TRBV4-3	TRBD1	TRBJ1-6	14	NA	TGCGCCAGCCGGGAACAGGGGAGATATTCACCCCTCCACTTT	CASREQGRYSPLHF
TRBV29-1	NA	TRBJ2-3	13	many	TGCAGCGTTGAGGAGGCCAGGGGAGATACGCAGTATTTT	CSVEEARGDTQYF
TRBV15	NA	TRBJ1-1	14	many	TGTGCCACCAGCAGAGAACTTACAGGGTTTGAAGCTTTCTTT	CATSRELTGFEAFF
TRBV7-9	NA	TRBJ1-1	15	NA	TGTGCCAGCACCTCCCAGGGTCCCTGGGGCACTGAAGCTTTCTTT	CASTSQGPWGTEAFF
TRBV30	NA	TRBJ2-3	14	NA	TGTGCCTGGAGTGTCCAGGAAGGAAGGGATACGCAGTATTTT	CAWSVQEGRDTQYF
TRBV4-2	NA	TRBJ1-1	16	NA	TGTGCCAGCAGCCCTTCCGGAGCAGTCCTGAACACTGAAGCTTTCTTT	CASSPSGAVLNTEAFF
TRBV20-1	TRBD2	TRBJ2-2	15	few	TGCAGTGCCCCAAAAGCGGGGGGGACGGTCGGGGAGCTGTTTTTT	CSAPKAGGTVGELFF
TRBV15	NA	TRBJ1-1	15	few	TGTGCCACCAGCGGAGAAATGGGTGGTGGCACTGAAGCTTTCTTT	CATSGEMGGGTEAFF
TRBV29-1	NA	TRBJ1-1	12	NA	TGCAGCGCCGGTCGGGAGAACACTGAAGCTTTCTTT	CSAGRENTEAFF
TRBV5-4	NA	TRBJ1-3	14	NA	TGTGCCAGCAGCTCGACAGACTCTGGAAACACCATATATTTT	CASSSTDSGNTIYF
TRBV7-2	NA	TRBJ1-5	15	NA	TGTGCCAGCAGCTTATTCAGGGTTGAAGGTCAGCCCCAGCATTTT	CASSLFRVEGQPQHF
TRBV29-1	TRBD2	TRBJ2-3	14	NA	TGCAGCGTTGTAGCTAGCGGGAACACAGATACGCAGTATTTT	CSVVASGNTDTQYF
TRBV3-1	NA	TRBJ2-7	12	many	TGTGCCAGCAGCCATCCGGACGGCGAGGAGTACTTC	CASSHPDGEEYF
TRBV27	TRBD2	TRBJ2-7	17	NA	TGTGCCAGCAGTGTCCATGGACTAGCGGGGAACTCCTACGAGCAGTACTTC	CASSVHGLAGNSYEQYF
TRBV7-9	NA	TRBJ2-2	12	NA	TGTGCCAGCAGCGACGGGACCGGGGAGCTGTTTTTT	CASSDGTGELFF
TRBV7-8	NA	TRBJ2-5	13	NA	TGTGCCAGCAGCTTAGAGGAATTAGCGACCCAGTACTTC	CASSLEELATQYF
TRBV7-8	NA	TRBJ1-1	12	few	TGTGCCAGCAGTCCAGGGTTGGCTGAAGCTTTCTTT	CASSPGLAEAFF
TRBV6-1	TRBD1	TRBJ1-1	14	NA	TGTGCCAGCAGCTGGGACAGGGTCGACACTGAAGCTTTCTTT	CASSWDRVDTEAFF